The 11 T cell receptor beta chains below all came from one sample that was sequenced in a study of cytomegalovirus exposure and HLA in healthy donors (dated by TCRdb to between 2016 and 2019). Library prep was done by the immunoSEQ multiplex PCR assay. For the multiplex PCR, a mixture combining 60 forward primers for TCR Vbeta segments and 13 reverse primers for TCR Jbeta segments was used. Drawn from immuneACCESS, this table holds only the in-frame rearrangements with V and J called that TCRdb kept. Clones are partly lost; checked studies trace under half to an unresolved V gene and leave the rest unexplained. The table for this sample shows around 160,000 clones. The biggest ten clones account for under 2% of the sample. The sequenced material came from PBMCs. These TCRs come from a woman aged 45-60 years in good health and CMV-seronegative.

V is TRBV11-3 and J is TRBJ2-3; TRBD1 agrees at 11 bases. Trimming at V came to 5 bases and at J to 3 bases, leaving 7 bases not matched to a gene. The germline gives CDR1 SGHNT, CDR2 YENEEA. The length of the CDR3 is 16 residues. The CDR3 region is CASSRRTGGMTDTQYF. Written as DNA, the CDR3 is TGTGCCAGCAGCCGAAGGACAGGGGGCATGACAGATACGCAGTATTTT.

This rearrangement joins TRBV28 to TRBJ2-1; 9 bases align to TRBD1. V lost 5 bases to trimming and J lost 6 bases; unmatched junction nucleotides: 17. This CDR3 spans 18 amino acids. Germline assignment: CDR1 MDHEN and CDR2 SYDVKM. The CDR3 is CASSPYPGTGLSFNEQFF. The CDR3 DNA follows: TGTGCCAGCAGTCCATACCCCGGGACAGGGCTTAGCTTCAATGAGCAGTTCTTC.

The chain recombines TRBV9 with TRBJ2-1; TRBD2 agrees at 14 bases. The V gene end was trimmed by 4 bases and the J gene end by 7 bases; junction bases not matched to a gene: 4. The CDR3 totals 15 residues. Per germline, CDR1 SGDLS and CDR2 YYNGEE. DNA for the CDR3: TGTGCCAGCAGCTCAGGGACTAGCGGGGGAAATGAGCAGTTCTTC. Amino acid sequence: CASSSGTSGGNEQFF.

This CDR3 is CASSPREGTSNSPLHF. In DNA, the CDR3 is TGTGCCAGCAGCCCCCGTGAAGGGACTTCGAATTCACCCCTCCACTTT. The chain is built from TRBV5-4 and TRBJ1-6; possibly TRBD1 for D (5 bases). The CDR3 consists of 16 residues. V lost 4 bases and J lost 7, with 18 bases in between. The V gene's germline CDR1 is SGHNT and CDR2 YYREEE (reference sequence).

V is TRBV7-2 and J is TRBJ1-2; 11 nucleotides line up with TRBD1. Germline assignment: CDR1 SGHTA and CDR2 FQGNSA. This CDR3 has 15 amino acids. Losses at the gene ends were 0 bases for V and 6 bases for J; bases not matched to a gene: 3. This CDR3 is CASSLAGQGADGYTF. CDR3 DNA: TGTGCCAGCAGCTTAGCCGGACAGGGGGCAGATGGCTACACCTTC.

The gene calls are TRBV7-6 and TRBJ1-1; a weak D match, TRBD1 (5 bases). The V and J ends lost 1 base and 13 bases respectively, with 16 bases between them. In germline, CDR1 is SGHVS, CDR2 FNYEAQ. The CDR3 has 13 amino acids. This chain's CDR3 is CASSLEAQGLLFF. CDR3 DNA: TGTGCCAGCAGCTTAGAAGCGCAGGGTTTGCTTTTCTTT.

As concerns this clone: The sample contains more than one DNA sequence encoding this CDR3. The chain joins TRBV15 to TRBJ1-6; 9 bases align to TRBD1. V trimming: 0 bases; J trimming: 7 bases; junction bases outside the gene matches: 4. CDR1 LNHNV and CDR2 YYDKDF come from the germline V gene (reference sequence). The CDR3 extends over 16 amino acids. CDR3 bases: TGTGCCACCAGCAGAGATTGGGACAGGGAGAATTCACCCCTCCACTTT. It encodes CATSRDWDRENSPLHF. Together with reference TRBV15 and TRBJ1-6, the CDR3 gives the full variable domain: DAMVIQNPRYQVTQFGKPVTLSCSQTLNHNVMYWYQQKSSQAPKLLFHYYDKDFNNEADTPDNFQSRRPNTSFCFLDIRSPGLGDTAMYLCATSRDWDRENSPLHFGNGTRLTVT.

The chain couples TRBV10-3 to TRBJ2-3, with TRBD2 identical over 8 bases. The germline V gene encodes CDR1 ENHRY and CDR2 SYGVKD. The CDR3 is 14 amino acids. J gave up 5 bases and V 4 bases, and 5 bases lay outside the gene matches. The CDR3 DNA reads as TGTGCCATCAGTGTCGCGGCGGGAGGAGATACGCAGTATTTT. Amino acid sequence: CAISVAAGGDTQYF.

The chain joins TRBV30 to TRBJ2-3; 7 positions agree with TRBD1. J was trimmed by 3 bases and V by 4 bases; bases with no gene match: 4. The length of the CDR3 is 13 residues. The germline CDR1 and CDR2 sequences are GTSNPN and SVGIG (reference sequence). CDR3 in DNA: TGTGCCTGGAACAGGGGTAAAACAGATACGCAGTATTTT. Protein: CAWNRGKTDTQYF.

This chain connects TRBV6-1 to TRBJ1-1; 9 bases align to TRBD1. J was trimmed by 0 bases and V by 3 bases; bases with no gene match: 5. Germline V gene lookup returns CDR1 MNHNS and CDR2 SASEGT. CDR3 size: 16 residues. The chain's CDR3 is CASSDDRGLLNTEAFF. In DNA, the CDR3 is TGTGCCAGCAGTGACGACAGGGGGTTGTTGAACACTGAAGCTTTCTTT.

The chain has TRBV9 and TRBJ1-2; TRBD1 aligns across 9 bases. In germline, CDR1 is SGDLS, CDR2 YYNGEE. V lost 3 bases, J lost 7 bases, and 1 base stayed unmatched. The CDR3 extends over 12 amino acids. CDR3 amino acids: CASSGDRVGYTF. In DNA, the CDR3 is TGTGCCAGCAGCGGGGACAGGGTTGGCTACACCTTC.